The 21 T cell receptor beta chains in this list originate from one sample, sequenced in a study of human T cells and chemical hapten exposure. Time point indicated: pre-sensitization, week 0. The treatment denotes: therapeutic diphenylcyclopropenone sensitization with weekly scalp DPC. A single record per CDR3 protein comes from TCRdb applying MiXCR to the RACE reads. The profile shows tens of thousands of distinct CDR3 sequences, roughly 11% of them singletons. This material consisted of whole blood, taken in connection with sensitization to the hapten diphenylcyclopropenone (DPC). Receptor source: a woman aged 45 to 65 with alopecia areata. Some clones in this sample may be carry-over from other donors' samples.

By share, this clonotype counts as medium-sized. The V call is TRBV6-6, the J call TRBJ2-1; D is ambiguous. The CDR3 sequence is 11 residues long. V was cut by 7 bases and J by 8 bases, with 9 bases left in between. Germline values: CDR1 MNHNY, CDR2 SVGAGI (reference sequence). The CDR3, as DNA: TGTGCCAGCAATGACGGGCATGAGCAGTTCTTC. Translated: CASNDGHEQFF.

This clonotype has a count of ten or more. The rearrangement uses TRBV7-9 and TRBJ1-2; a possible D gene is TRBD1 (5 bases). Germline V gene lookup returns CDR1 SEHNR and CDR2 FQNEAQ (reference sequence). This CDR3 region has 14 residues. V gave up 3 bases and J gave up 3 bases, with 11 bases separating them. The CDR3 loop is CASSFPQGHYGYTF. The DNA for the CDR3 is TGTGCCAGCAGCTTCCCCCAGGGACACTATGGCTACACCTTC. Variable domain in full (rest from reference TRBV7-9 and TRBJ1-2): DTGVSQNPRHKITKRGQNVTFRCDPISEHNRLYWYRQTLGQGPEFLTYFQNEAQLEKSRLLSDRFSAERPKGSFSTLEIQRTEQGDSAMYLCASSFPQGHYGYTFGSGTRLTVV.

V gene TRBV2 combines with J gene TRBJ1-6, with a tentative D call TRBD1 (6 bases). This CDR3 is built from 13 residues. Germline V gene data show CDR1 as SNHLY and CDR2 as FYNNEI. The ends were cut back, 7 bases at V and 9 bases at J, with 13 bases in the middle. DNA of the CDR3: TGTGCCAGCAATAGGGGGTTCGGTTCACCCCTCCACTTT. Amino acid sequence: CASNRGFGSPLHF.

In this sample, this clonotype turned up a few times. The rearrangement joins TRBV6-2 or TRBV6-3 to TRBJ2-1; D gene uncertain. Germline loops: CDR1 MNHEY, CDR2 SVGEGT. The CDR3 is 14 amino acids. V shed 2 bases and J shed 5 bases, with 10 bases lying between them. The CDR3 here is CASSYEGWHNEQFF. The CDR3 DNA follows: TGTGCCAGCAGTTACGAAGGGTGGCACAATGAGCAGTTCTTC.

This clonotype has a handful of counts. The gene calls are TRBV7-2 and TRBJ1-2, with D unresolved. The ends were cut back, 1 base at V and 5 bases at J, with 17 bases in the middle. Germline values: CDR1 SGHTA, CDR2 FQGNSA. This CDR3 has 16 amino acids. CDR3 sequence reads: CASSLVSGRTSYGYTF. The CDR3 DNA follows: TGTGCCAGCAGCTTAGTGAGCGGCAGGACCTCTTATGGCTACACCTTC.

Ten or more counts support this clonotype. The rearrangement joins TRBV7-8 to TRBJ1-1, with D possibly TRBD1 on 5 matching bases. The V end was cut by 5 bases, the J end by 5 bases, with 21 bases between. This CDR3 contains 16 residues. Germline CDR1 reads SGHVS; CDR2 reads FQNEAQ. The chain's CDR3 is CASSEMEGQGGTEAFF. The CDR3 DNA sequence: TGTGCCAGCAGCGAAATGGAGGGCCAGGGAGGGACTGAAGCTTTCTTT.

This clonotype occurred a few times. The chain recombines TRBV2 with TRBJ2-7, with D perhaps TRBD2 (6 bases). CDR1 and CDR2 (germline): SNHLY, FYNNEI. This CDR3 is built from 13 residues. V was pared by 9 bases and J by 4 bases, with 16 bases between. CDR3 in amino acids: CASNPGVGYEQYF. DNA for the CDR3: TGTGCCAGTAATCCGGGAGTTGGATACGAGCAGTACTTC.

The sample holds many counts of this clonotype. The V call is TRBV7-9, the J call TRBJ2-3; 11 bases are shared with TRBD1. The trim removed 4 bases at V and 3 bases at J, leaving 3 bases unmatched. This CDR3 is 15 amino acids long. Germline V gene data show CDR1 as SEHNR and CDR2 as FQNEAQ (reference sequence). Written as DNA, the CDR3 is TGTGCCAGCAGCTCGGGACAGGGGGGTACAGATACGCAGTATTTT. Encoded protein: CASSSGQGGTDTQYF.

This clonotype was counted at least ten times. V is TRBV13 and J is TRBJ2-3; no reliable D call. The ends were cut back, 5 bases at V and 0 bases at J, with 9 bases in the middle. The CDR3 runs to 14 residues. Per germline, CDR1 PRHDT and CDR2 FYEKMQ (reference sequence). The CDR3 region has the DNA TGTGCCAGCAGCCCCCCCCGTAGCACAGATACGCAGTATTTT. Amino acid sequence: CASSPPRSTDTQYF.

The chain joins TRBV30 to TRBJ1-2, with D unclear. The CDR3 is 13 amino acids. Trimming took 2 bases from V and 2 from J, leaving 9 bases between them. Germline assignment: CDR1 GTSNPN and CDR2 SVGIG (reference sequence). CDR3 bases: TGTGCCTGGAGTCCTCAGGCGAACTATGGCTACACCTTC. Protein sequence: CAWSPQANYGYTF.

V is TRBV14 and J is TRBJ1-4; tentative D call: TRBD1 (6 bases). V shed 4 bases and J shed 4 bases, with 13 bases lying between them. The CDR3 runs to 15 residues. The germline CDR1 and CDR2 sequences are SGHDN and FVKESK. The CDR3 region is CASSPRRGFNEKLFF. The CDR3, as DNA: TGTGCCAGCAGCCCCCGGAGGGGGTTTAATGAAAAACTGTTTTTT.

This clonotype was seen more than once but under ten times. V is TRBV18 and J is TRBJ1-4; a weak D match, TRBD1 (5 bases). The CDR3 length is 20 residues. CDR1 is KGHSH, CDR2 LQKENI, per germline. V was clipped by 3 bases and J by 0 bases, with 23 bases between them. In nucleotides, the CDR3 is TGTGCCAGCTCACCGGGGCGGAGCGCCCCGTCCGTTGCAACTAATGAAAAACTGTTTTTT. It specifies CASSPGRSAPSVATNEKLFF.

The sample holds many counts of this clonotype. The chain uses TRBV18 and TRBJ2-5; D gene ambiguous. V lost 0 bases and J lost 5, with 7 bases in between. CDR3 length: 13 residues. CDR1 is KGHSH and CDR2 is LQKENI in the germline V gene. The CDR3 nucleotides are TGTGCCAGCTCACCACCAGGGAAGGAGACCCAGTACTTC. This gives the protein CASSPPGKETQYF.

There are many counts of this clonotype. CDR3 bases: TGTGCCAGCAGCTTAGAGCCCGCAGGGGCCTACGAGCAGTACTTC. Its protein product is CASSLEPAGAYEQYF. The chain employs TRBV7-2 and TRBJ2-7, with D possibly TRBD1 on 6 matching bases. The length of the CDR3 is 15 residues. The V and J ends lost 1 base and 2 bases respectively, with 12 bases between them. Germline CDR1 and CDR2: SGHTA and FQGNSA.

The V gene is TRBV24-1, the J gene TRBJ2-1; 8 bases map to TRBD1. The CDR3 has 14 amino acids. J was trimmed by 4 bases and V by 3 bases; bases with no gene match: 1. Germline V gene data show CDR1 as KGHDR and CDR2 as SFDVKD. CDR3 loop: CATSDQGAYNEQFF. The CDR3 region has the DNA TGTGCCACCAGTGATCAGGGGGCGTACAATGAGCAGTTCTTC.

This clonotype was detected only a few times. V usage is TRBV5-5 and J usage is TRBJ2-3, with 7 bases lining up with TRBD2. The ends lost 2 bases at V and 2 bases at J; junction bases unmatched: 2. CDR1 is SGHKS and CDR2 is YYEKEE in the germline V gene (reference sequence). The length of the CDR3 is 14 residues. The CDR3 DNA reads TGTGCCAGCAGCTTCGGGACTATCACAGATACGCAGTATTTT. Its translation: CASSFGTITDTQYF.

This clonotype came up many times. The chain uses TRBV28 and TRBJ2-7, with 10 bases identical to TRBD2. The CDR3 has 16 residues. The V gene's germline CDR1 is MDHEN and CDR2 SYDVKM. V lost 6 bases to trimming and J lost 1 base; unmatched junction nucleotides: 9. CDR3 in amino acids: CASRPSTSGLSYEQYF. The CDR3 nucleotides are TGTGCCAGCAGACCCTCGACTAGCGGGCTTTCCTACGAGCAGTACTTC.

A few counts support this clonotype. The chain uses TRBV27 and TRBJ2-3; D not resolved. This CDR3 contains 10 residues. Germline lookup yields CDR1 MNHEY and CDR2 SMNVEV (reference sequence). Trimming took 6 bases from V and 2 from J, leaving 0 bases between them. CDR3 sequence: CASSTDTQYF. The CDR3 nucleotides read TGTGCCAGCAGCACAGATACGCAGTATTTT.

This clonotype was seen repeatedly, ten times or more. V gene TRBV2 combines with J gene TRBJ2-6, with TRBD1 matching 8 bases. The CDR3 has 13 residues. Germline CDR1 SNHLY, CDR2 FYNNEI. V gave up 10 bases and J gave up 2 bases; unmatched junction bases: 1. The CDR3 DNA sequence: TGTGCCAAGACAGGGGCTGGGGCCAACGTCCTGACTTTC. Protein sequence: CAKTGAGANVLTF.

In this sample, this clonotype turned up a few times. In DNA form, the CDR3 reads TGTGCCAGCAGTTCTGGGACAGACCCGAACACCGGGGAGCTGTTTTTT. Amino acid sequence: CASSSGTDPNTGELFF. The chain is built from TRBV11-3 and TRBJ2-2; 7 bases fit TRBD1. Germline V CDR1 and CDR2: SGHNT, YENEEA. J lost 0 bases, V lost 6 bases, and 7 bases had no gene match. The CDR3 is made up of 16 amino acids.

This clonotype was seen many times. The V call is TRBV2, the J call TRBJ2-3, with a tentative D call TRBD2 (6 bases). The germline gives CDR1 SNHLY, CDR2 FYNNEI. V was clipped by 5 bases and J by 0 bases, with 21 bases between them. The CDR3 contains 18 residues. In nucleotides, the CDR3 is TGTGCCAGCAGTTCTGACAGTGCTCTAGCGCCGAGCACAGATACGCAGTATTTT. Translating it yields CASSSDSALAPSTDTQYF.